The clone carrying this T cell receptor beta chain was seen a few times. This sample stems from a study of T cell repertoires in cytomegalovirus infection. In TCRdb, the reads were re-called with MiXCR into one record per CDR3 protein. Of fewer than 350,000 distinct CDR3 sequences listed, about a sixth are singletons. The CDR3 loop spans 15 amino acids. Germline CDR1 is SGHTA and CDR2 is FQGNSA. The V end lost 4 bases, the J end lost 0 bases, and 12 bases lay between the germline ends. The chain couples TRBV7-2 to TRBJ1-1; D remains ambiguous. The TCR was taken from a human donor in good health (CMV status not recorded). Some clones in this sample may be carry-over from other donors' samples. What was sequenced was PBMCs. The CDR3 bases are TGTGCCAGCAGCTCCAGATTGGTACTGAACACTGAAGCTTTCTTT. Amino acids: CASSSRLVLNTEAFF.